This TCR beta chain was identified during a study of technical replicates of blood from a few donors. CDR3 length: 14 amino acids. V was trimmed by 3 bases and J by 5 bases, leaving 11 bases between them. From germline, CDR1 is MGHRA and CDR2 YSYEKL. Assay: immunoSEQ multiplex PCR; the TCRdb copy retains only in-frame clones and omits some. Of about 80,000 clones listed, around 97% are singletons. The sample taken for sequencing was T cells isolated from PBMCs. The sequence was collected from a human donor in good health. The V and J genes are TRBV4-1 and TRBJ1-5; possible D gene TRBD1, 5 bases. The CDR3 region has the DNA TGCGCCAGCAGCCAGGAAGGGGTTGATCAGCCCCAGCATTTT. This sequence encodes CASSQEGVDQPQHF.